This is a list of T cell receptor beta chains from one sample in a study of OX40 agonist ivuxolimab in advanced cancers. The assay was immunoSEQ multiplex PCR, and TCRdb's table has in-frame clones only and misses some. The sample contains some 89,000 clones, around 84% of which appear only once. The sequenced sample was CD4+ or CD8+ T cells sorted from blood, obtained in a trial of the OX40 agonist ivuxolimab. These receptor sequences come from an adult with an advanced solid tumor such as melanoma, head and neck, liver or kidney cancer. Both conserved end residues are part of each CDR3. D genes are given only for firm matches. Rows may omit the clone size; those that give it use once, few, many or a size class.

size | J | D | V | CDR3 | DNA
NA | TRBJ1-4 | NA | TRBV6-1 | CASSEAPGAINEKLFF | TGTGCCAGCAGTGAAGCTCCGGGGGCGATTAATGAAAAACTGTTTTTT
NA | TRBJ2-5 | NA | TRBV6-5 | CASSFSDPGRETQYF | TGTGCCAGCAGTTTCTCAGATCCCGGGAGAGAGACCCAGTACTTC
NA | TRBJ1-3 | NA | TRBV10-3 | CAISEGSSGNTIYF | TGTGCCATCAGTGAGGGCAGCTCTGGAAACACCATATATTTT
NA | TRBJ2-1 | NA | TRBV19 | CASTKRAGASNEQFF | TGTGCCTCCACTAAACGGGCGGGGGCCTCAAATGAGCAGTTCTTC
NA | TRBJ1-4 | TRBD1 | TRBV19 | CATALTPGTANEKLFF | TGTGCCACCGCCTTGACCCCCGGGACAGCTAATGAAAAACTGTTTTTT
NA | TRBJ1-4 | NA | TRBV7-9 | CASSATGLRKEKLFF | TGTGCCAGCAGCGCCACGGGTTTGAGGAAGGAAAAACTGTTTTTT
NA | TRBJ1-3 | NA | TRBV19 | CASEFLRSGNTIYF | TGTGCCAGTGAATTTCTTCGCTCTGGAAACACCATATATTTT
NA | TRBJ1-2 | TRBD1 | TRBV19 | CASSPQGLSGYTF | TGTGCCAGTAGCCCACAGGGGTTGAGTGGCTACACCTTC
NA | TRBJ2-7 | TRBD2 | TRBV5-1 | CASSFVGTVGAGAEQYF | TGCGCCAGCAGCTTTGTGGGTACAGTGGGCGCGGGAGCCGAGCAGTACTTC
NA | TRBJ2-7 | NA | TRBV30 | CAWTGETYEQYF | TGTGCCTGGACAGGGGAAACCTACGAGCAGTACTTC
NA | TRBJ2-3 | NA | TRBV5-1 | CASSWHQDFTDTQYF | TGCGCCAGCAGCTGGCACCAGGACTTCACAGATACGCAGTATTTT
NA | TRBJ1-1 | NA | TRBV6-5 | CASSYGAGMSTEAFF | TGTGCCAGCAGTTACGGGGCAGGGATGAGCACTGAAGCTTTCTTT
NA | TRBJ1-4 | NA | TRBV25-1 | CASSPKQPVAPNEKLFF | TGTGCCAGCAGTCCAAAACAGCCAGTGGCCCCTAATGAAAAACTGTTTTTT
NA | TRBJ2-3 | TRBD1 | TRBV6-4 | CASKQGSLADTQYF | TGTGCCAGCAAACAGGGGTCTTTGGCAGATACGCAGTATTTT
NA | TRBJ2-6 | NA | TRBV6-4 | CASSLGSSGANVLTF | TGTGCCAGCAGTTTGGGGAGCTCTGGGGCCAACGTCCTGACTTTC
NA | TRBJ1-6 | TRBD1 | TRBV19 | CASSISGTGDSPLHF | TGTGCCAGTAGTATCTCGGGGACAGGGGATTCACCCCTCCACTTT
few | TRBJ1-6 | TRBD1 | TRBV28 | CASSPPGQGNSPLHF | TGTGCCAGCAGCCCACCGGGACAGGGCAACTCACCCCTCCACTTT
once | TRBJ2-5 | NA | TRBV30 | CAWSVQGGIVTQYF | TGTGCCTGGAGTGTACAGGGAGGGATCGTGACCCAGTACTTC
NA | TRBJ1-1 | NA | TRBV28 | CAATARQMNTEAFF | TGTGCCGCCACGGCCCGGCAAATGAACACTGAAGCTTTCTTT
NA | TRBJ2-1 | NA | TRBV5-1 | CASSYTPGAYNEQFF | TGCGCCAGCAGCTATACCCCGGGAGCCTACAATGAGCAGTTCTTC
NA | TRBJ1-2 | TRBD1 | TRBV6-5 | CASSYSWDRGRGYTF | TGTGCCAGCAGTTACTCGTGGGACAGGGGTCGGGGCTACACCTTC
few | TRBJ2-5 | NA | TRBV28 | CASSFAQDTAQTQYF | TGTGCCAGCAGTTTCGCCCAAGACACGGCTCAGACCCAGTACTTC
NA | TRBJ2-7 | TRBD1 | TRBV5-4 | CASRLGQGYEQYF | TGTGCCAGCAGACTCGGACAGGGGTACGAGCAGTACTTC
few | TRBJ2-5 | NA | TRBV5-4 | CASSLGGGETQYF | TGTGCCAGCAGCTTAGGAGGTGGAGAGACCCAGTACTTC
few | TRBJ2-3 | NA | TRBV5-1 | CASSFAGAESDTQYF | TGCGCCAGCAGCTTCGCAGGGGCTGAGTCAGATACGCAGTATTTT
NA | TRBJ2-2 | NA | TRBV9 | CASSVAVLNTGELFF | TGTGCCAGCAGCGTAGCCGTCTTGAACACCGGGGAGCTGTTTTTT
few | TRBJ1-6 | TRBD1 | TRBV19 | CASSTTGTGNSPLHF | TGTGCCAGTAGTACCACCGGGACAGGGAATTCACCCCTCCACTTT
NA | TRBJ1-2 | TRBD1 | TRBV7-2 | CASSDRQGGYGYTF | TGTGCCAGCAGCGACAGACAGGGTGGCTATGGCTACACCTTC
few | TRBJ2-5 | NA | TRBV5-1 | CASSYTGRGQETQYF | TGCGCCAGCAGTTATACCGGGAGGGGGCAGGAGACCCAGTACTTC
few | TRBJ2-1 | TRBD1 | TRBV5-1 | CASSQRGRGQLGSYNEQFF | TGCGCCAGCAGCCAACGGGGCAGGGGGCAGTTAGGGTCCTACAATGAGCAGTTCTTC
few | TRBJ1-1 | TRBD1 | TRBV27 | CASSLTGGVNTEAFF | TGTGCCAGCAGTTTGACAGGGGGAGTGAACACTGAAGCTTTCTTT
NA | TRBJ1-2 | TRBD1 | TRBV27 | CASSLLAGGYGYTF | TGTGCCAGCAGTTTATTAGCAGGGGGCTATGGCTACACCTTC
NA | TRBJ1-6 | NA | TRBV7-2 | CASSLNDPNSPLHF | TGTGCCAGCAGCTTAAACGACCCGAATTCACCCCTCCACTTT
NA | TRBJ2-7 | NA | TRBV5-1 | CASSLDSLREQYF | TGCGCCAGCAGCCTCGACAGTCTTAGGGAGCAGTACTTC
NA | TRBJ1-3 | TRBD1 | TRBV7-8 | CASTPSPIRGRGNTIYF | TGTGCCAGCACCCCAAGCCCAATCAGGGGGCGCGGAAACACCATATATTTT
once | TRBJ2-2 | TRBD1 | TRBV27 | CASSQGASNTGELFF | TGTGCCAGCAGCCAGGGGGCGTCGAACACCGGGGAGCTGTTTTTT
once | TRBJ2-3 | NA | TRBV5-1 | CASSLANGASDTQYF | TGCGCCAGCAGCTTGGCCAATGGGGCTAGCGATACGCAGTATTTT
NA | TRBJ1-2 | NA | TRBV5-5 | CASSLGQAEGYTF | TGTGCCAGCAGCTTGGGACAGGCCGAAGGCTACACCTTC
NA | TRBJ2-5 | NA | TRBV19 | CASSIGEAAETQYF | TGTGCCAGTAGTATAGGGGAGGCGGCAGAGACCCAGTACTTC
once | TRBJ2-2 | NA | TRBV5-4 | CASSPDLNTGELFF | TGTGCCAGCAGCCCGGACTTAAACACCGGGGAGCTGTTTTTT
NA | TRBJ2-7 | NA | TRBV4-1 | CASSLRDEIYEQYF | TGCGCCAGCAGCCTCCGGGACGAAATCTACGAGCAGTACTTC
NA | TRBJ2-3 | TRBD2 | TRBV30 | CAWRGIAGRTDTQYF | TGTGCCTGGCGGGGGATAGCGGGGCGCACAGATACGCAGTATTTT
NA | TRBJ1-2 | TRBD1 | TRBV7-2 | CASSSLYRGSNYGYTF | TGTGCCAGCAGCTCACTTTACAGGGGGAGTAACTATGGCTACACCTTC
few | TRBJ2-5 | TRBD2 | TRBV11-3 | CASSKGLGGQETQYF | TGTGCCAGCAGCAAAGGACTGGGAGGGCAAGAGACCCAGTACTTC
NA | TRBJ2-3 | NA | TRBV11-2 | CASSLFGSVASTDTQYF | TGTGCCAGCAGCTTATTTGGTAGCGTGGCTAGCACAGATACGCAGTATTTT
NA | TRBJ1-2 | TRBD1 | TRBV12-5 | CASGLTGDYGYTF | TGTGCTAGTGGTCTTACAGGGGACTATGGCTACACCTTC
NA | TRBJ1-6 | NA | TRBV18 | CASSPGPNSPLHF | TGTGCCAGCTCACCAGGGCCTAATTCACCCCTCCACTTT
NA | TRBJ1-4 | NA | TRBV4-1 | CASSQLTNPSGFSEKLFF | TGCGCCAGCAGCCAACTAACCAACCCGAGCGGGTTTTCTGAAAAACTGTTTTTT
NA | TRBJ1-6 | NA | TRBV18 | CASSPSGAYNSPLHF | TGTGCCAGCTCACCATCGGGGGCATATAATTCACCCCTCCACTTT
NA | TRBJ2-5 | TRBD2 | TRBV19 | CASLGGSKQETQYF | TGTGCCAGTTTGGGGGGGTCTAAACAAGAGACCCAGTACTTC
NA | TRBJ2-7 | NA | TRBV7-2 | CASSLGLSAGNEQYF | TGTGCCAGCAGCTTAGGGCTCTCCGCCGGCAACGAGCAGTACTTC